The T cell receptor (beta chain) described here comes from a study of control samples from healthy donors and cancer patients. V lost 0 bases, J lost 10 bases, and 8 bases stayed unmatched. Germline CDR1 KGHSH, CDR2 LQKENI. CDR3 length equals 16 residues. Profiling relied on immunoSEQ multiplex PCR, and the TCRdb table lists in-frame clones only, not all of them. The data hold roughly 200,000 clones, with about 93% observed a single time. The chain has TRBV18 and TRBJ1-6, with 8 bases fitting TRBD1. The material sequenced was blood. This clonotype originated in a man aged 18-30 years in good health. The CDR3 DNA is TGTGCCAGCTCACCACCGGACAGGGTTAAAGGGTCACCCCTCCACTTT. Translation: CASSPPDRVKGSPLHF.